These 8 T cell receptor beta chains came from one sample sequenced in a study of identical twins. TCRdb ran MiXCR on the 5' RACE reads and lists one entry per CDR3 protein. Found here are a few hundred thousand distinct CDR3 sequences, about 9% of them singletons; the top ten hold 8% to 9.5%. Sequenced: naive T cells sorted from blood. Receptors originate from a woman aged 45-65 years in good health.

This clonotype has only a few counts. This chain uses TRBV20-1 with TRBJ2-3; possibly TRBD2 for D (5 bases). This CDR3 contains 12 residues. CDR1 DFQATT and CDR2 SNEGSKA come from the germline V gene (reference sequence). V lost 2 bases and J lost 4, with 7 bases in between. CDR3 coding DNA: TGCAGTGCTAGACCCGGGGCAGATACGCAGTATTTT. Translated, it gives CSARPGADTQYF.

This clonotype has just a few counts. The chain carries TRBV11-3 and TRBJ1-6, with D perhaps matching TRBD1 (5 bases). The germline V gene has CDR1 SGHNT and CDR2 YENEEA. Deletions cut 3 bases from V and 9 bases from J, with 12 bases between. This CDR3 has 14 amino acids. The chain's CDR3 is CASSFLGTPSPLHF. The DNA of the CDR3 is TGTGCCAGCAGCTTTCTCGGGACCCCTTCACCCCTCCACTTT.

The chain is built from TRBV24-1 and TRBJ2-4; the match to TRBD1 covers 9 bases. CDR1 is KGHDR, CDR2 SFDVKD, per germline. J was trimmed by 3 bases and V by 11 bases; bases with no gene match: 4. CDR3 length equals 13 residues. The CDR3 protein is CAIGQGLKNIQYF. In DNA form, the CDR3 reads TGTGCCATCGGACAGGGGCTCAAAAACATTCAGTACTTC.

A few counts support this clonotype. The chain recombines TRBV11-2 with TRBJ2-1, with unresolved D. Trimming left V 1 base short and J 12 bases short, with 10 bases between. This CDR3 has 12 amino acids. Germline V gives CDR1 SGHAT, CDR2 FQNNGV. The CDR3, as DNA: TGTGCCAGCAGCTTAGTAACCCCGTGGCAGTTCTTC. It yields the protein CASSLVTPWQFF.

This clonotype has just a few counts. The rearrangement uses TRBV12-3 or TRBV12-4 and TRBJ2-7, with 7 positions matching TRBD2. The ends lost 1 base at V and 5 bases at J; junction bases unmatched: 5. The CDR3 is made up of 14 amino acids. In DNA form, the CDR3 reads TGTGCCAGCAGTTTAGGGGAGGGCTACCACGAGCAGTACTTC. This encodes CASSLGEGYHEQYF.

The chain combines TRBV6-1 with TRBJ2-7, with TRBD1 matching 10 bases. V gave up 6 bases and J gave up 0 bases; unmatched junction bases: 8. The CDR3 runs 16 residues. CDR1 is MNHNS, CDR2 SASEGT, per germline. The CDR3 nucleotides read TGTGCCAGCAGAAGGACAGGGGGTATTACCTCCTACGAGCAGTACGTC. It translates to CASRRTGGITSYEQYV.

J is TRBJ2-7 and V is TRBV27, with 7 bases aligning to TRBD1. Trimming at V came to 3 bases and at J to 6 bases, leaving 5 bases not matched to a gene. The CDR3 is 13 amino acids. Looked up from germline, CDR1 is MNHEY and CDR2 is SMNVEV (reference sequence). The CDR3 DNA follows: TGTGCCAGCAGTTTTACGAACAGGGGCGAGCAGTACTTC. This translates into CASSFTNRGEQYF.

Details on this clonotype: It may be a read error: a sequence one base away is much more abundant. The V call is TRBV5-6, the J call TRBJ2-3; D is uncertain. With 5 bases removed from V and 5 bases from J, the gap between germline ends came to 15 bases. Per germline, CDR1 SGHDT and CDR2 YYEEEE. The CDR3 is 14 amino acids. The CDR3 protein is CASSRLVTRDTQYF. In DNA form, the CDR3 reads TGTGCCAGCAGTAGGCTAGTCACCAGAGATACGCAGTATTTT.